Sequencing of this TCR beta chain was carried out in a study of blood T cell repertoires in COVID-19 (dated by TCRdb to 2020 to 2022). About the study as a whole: Collaborator samples came from the United States, Italy and Spain and covered acute and convalescent phases of COVID-19. Samples were obtained from the ongoing ImmuneRACE study (first 160 participants) and from over a thousand subjects provided by 6 global collaborators. The material from the prospective study consisted of cDNA or gDNA derived from T cells, B-cell-depleted T cells, or PBMCs. HLA class I and class II types, where available, came from metadata supplied by the sample provider rather than from assay-based typing. Deeply sampled blood TCRbeta repertoires from subjects exposed to, actively infected with, or recovered from COVID-19 were included in the dataset. The repertoires were released in a freely available public database meant as a resource for research on the immune response to SARS-CoV-2. A de-identified subject ID, COVID-19 status, age in years and sex were almost always included in the sample metadata.

A word on this clone: Its antigen specificity is not known. No much larger clonotype is one base removed from it; base qualities were not supplied.

The paper as a whole reports these results and caveats: How much clinical and demographic metadata was included differed by source and by participant, and the metadata was provided uncurated.

TCRbeta CDR3 regions were amplified from genomic DNA by means of the immunoSEQ Assay, a bias-controlled multiplex PCR. The published analysis was carried out like this. Within the assay, amplification of reference gene primers was used to estimate how many nucleated cells each sample contained. To quantify the absolute abundance of each unique TCRbeta CDR3 rearrangement, sequence reads were collapsed and filtered. Productive Simpson clonality was computed per sample as the square root of Simpson's diversity index over productive rearrangements. In its TCRdb copy, this immuneACCESS table keeps in-frame sequences only and misses some clones. Where compared with another copy, unresolved V genes explain less than half of these, and the others have no known cause. The V and J calls and clone size come from that table; D and trimming were worked out from the DNA. In this sample the table shows about 220,000 clones, 84% of which occur a single time. Jointly, the top ten make up approximately 6.5% of the sample.

Participants in the prospective study were aged roughly 18 to 100 years, lived in some 24 United States geographic areas, and enrolled through a virtual design. In the prospective study, participants were assigned to cohorts based on the clinical history participants reported in a screening survey and a study questionnaire. Recovered participants in ImmuneRACE Cohort 3 were defined as having two consecutive negative NP/OP PCR tests, clearance from a healthcare professional, or resolution of symptoms. Mobile phlebotomists in the prospective study collected whole blood, serum and a nasopharyngeal or oropharyngeal swab from every participant. Participants in the prospective study had the option to provide additional blood draws and questionnaires over an approximately 2-month period. Blood samples from the prospective study were shipped frozen or at room temperature prior to DNA extraction. V and J are trimmed by 2 bases and 7 bases, and the gene matches miss 6 bases of the junction. The germline V gene (reference sequence) sets CDR1 to SGHNT and CDR2 to YYREEE. Measured from the cysteine to the phenylalanine, the CDR3 is 14 residues long. The CDR3 DNA has 42 bases and is translated from base 1.

The V and J segments used are TRBV5-4 and TRBJ1-1; 9 bases in between match TRBD1. The specimen sequenced was PBMCs or T cells enriched from blood (not recorded which). This clonotype originated in a woman in her forties who had recovered from COVID-19. This receptor has the CDR3 CASSFRTGADEAFF. Here is the DNA: TGTGCCAGCAGCTTTAGGACAGGGGCGGATGAAGCTTTCTTT.